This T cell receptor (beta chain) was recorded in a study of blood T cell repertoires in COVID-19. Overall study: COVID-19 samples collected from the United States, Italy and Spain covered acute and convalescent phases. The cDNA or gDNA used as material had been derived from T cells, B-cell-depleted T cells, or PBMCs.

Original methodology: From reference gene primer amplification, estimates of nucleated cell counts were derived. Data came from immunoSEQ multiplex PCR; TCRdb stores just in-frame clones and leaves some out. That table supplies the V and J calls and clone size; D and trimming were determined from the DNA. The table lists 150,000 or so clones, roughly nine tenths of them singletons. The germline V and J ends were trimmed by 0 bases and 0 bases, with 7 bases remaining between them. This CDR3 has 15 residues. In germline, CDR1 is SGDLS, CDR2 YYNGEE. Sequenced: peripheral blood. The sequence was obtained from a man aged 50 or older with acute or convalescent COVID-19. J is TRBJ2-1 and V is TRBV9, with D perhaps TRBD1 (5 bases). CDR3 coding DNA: TGTGCCAGCAGCGTAGTTCAGGGCTCCTACAATGAGCAGTTCTTC. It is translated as CASSVVQGSYNEQFF.